This TCR beta chain was identified during a study of OX40 agonist ivuxolimab in advanced cancers. About the research overall: Cohort: roughly 79% men, mean age approximately 64, aged about 20 to 79.

Repertoires were generated with immunoSEQ multiplex PCR, while TCRdb's copy carries only in-frame clones and drops some. The sample records around 75,000 clones, roughly 80% being singletons. The specimen comprised CD4+ or CD8+ T cells sorted from blood, sampled in a trial of the OX40 agonist ivuxolimab. The receptor's source is an adult with an advanced solid tumor such as melanoma, head and neck, liver or kidney cancer.

The CDR3 protein is CASSPRGARYGYTF. CDR3 nucleotide sequence: TGTGCCAGCAGCCCCCGGGGGGCGAGGTACGGCTACACCTTC. The rearrangement joins TRBV6-5 to TRBJ1-2; TRBD1 might be the D (6 bases). Trimming removed 6 bases at V and 8 bases at J, with 19 bases between. The germline V gene encodes CDR1 MNHEY and CDR2 SVGAGI. The CDR3 runs to 14 residues.